These 24 T cell receptor beta chains originate from one sample sequenced in a study of cytomegalovirus exposure and HLA in healthy donors. TCRdb keeps only in-frame clones here, not all; method: immunoSEQ multiplex PCR. The sample lists approximately 200,000 clones, just over 90% occurring once. Sequencing was carried out using PBMCs. The receptors shown here come from a woman aged 18-29 years in good health and CMV-seronegative.

The chain carries TRBV6-5 and TRBJ2-1; 15 nucleotides line up with TRBD2. The CDR3 covers 16 residues. V lost 0 bases to trimming and J lost 12 bases; unmatched junction nucleotides: 6. Germline values: CDR1 MNHEY, CDR2 SVGAGI. The CDR3 DNA sequence: TGTGCCAGCAGTTACTCGAAGGGGACTAGCGGGAGGCGGCAGTTCTTC. This sequence encodes CASSYSKGTSGRRQFF.

This chain links TRBV7-9 with TRBJ1-5; 10 nucleotides line up with TRBD1. The V gene's germline CDR1 is SEHNR and CDR2 FQNEAQ (reference sequence). The V gene end was trimmed by 5 bases and the J gene end by 4 bases; junction bases not matched to a gene: 2. The CDR3 covers 14 residues. The CDR3 sequence: CASSMGQGNQPQHF. The CDR3 DNA sequence: TGTGCCAGCAGCATGGGACAGGGGAATCAGCCCCAGCATTTT.

The genes are TRBV2 and TRBJ1-4; D perhaps matches TRBD1 (6 bases). The CDR3 is made up of 14 amino acids. The V end was cut by 6 bases, the J end by 7 bases, with 15 bases between. The germline V gene encodes CDR1 SNHLY and CDR2 FYNNEI. The CDR3 bases are TGTGCCAGCAGGACCCAGGGGCTGGGTGAAAAACTGTTTTTT. Its translation: CASRTQGLGEKLFF.

V gene TRBV11-3 combines with J gene TRBJ2-2; possibly TRBD2 for D (5 bases). Germline V gene data show CDR1 as SGHNT and CDR2 as YENEEA. V shed 11 bases and J shed 6 bases, with 25 bases lying between them. The CDR3 contains 16 residues. This CDR3 reads CAPAGLAIGEAGELFF. The CDR3 DNA sequence: TGTGCCCCAGCCGGATTAGCGATAGGAGAGGCCGGGGAGCTGTTTTTT.

The CDR3 sequence is CAWSVISAGGKYGYTF. The CDR3 coding sequence is TGTGCCTGGAGTGTAATTTCCGCAGGGGGCAAGTATGGCTACACCTTC. The chain recombines TRBV30 with TRBJ1-2; 8 nucleotides align to TRBD1. There are 16 residues in the CDR3. Per the germline V gene, CDR1 is GTSNPN and CDR2 is SVGIG (reference sequence). V lost 0 bases to trimming and J lost 5 bases; unmatched junction nucleotides: 11.

The chain joins TRBV6-5 to TRBJ1-4; weak D call: TRBD1 (5 bases). Deletions cut 0 bases from V and 8 bases from J, with 13 bases between. Per the germline V gene, CDR1 is MNHEY and CDR2 is SVGAGI. There are 15 residues in the CDR3. In DNA form, the CDR3 reads TGTGCCAGCAGTTACTCTTCGGGGGTTACAGAAAAACTGTTTTTT. Its translation is CASSYSSGVTEKLFF.

CDR3 nucleotides: TGCGCCAGCAGCTCGGGACTAGCTGCGGAGACCCAGTACTTC. It encodes CASSSGLAAETQYF. The chain links TRBV5-1 to TRBJ2-5, with 9 nucleotides matching TRBD2. Germline V CDR1 and CDR2: SGHRS, YFSETQ. The CDR3 sequence is 14 residues long. Trimming removed 3 bases from V and 5 bases from J; junction bases left unmatched: 5.

The chain joins TRBV4-1 to TRBJ1-1; possibly TRBD1 for D (5 bases). Germline V gene sequence: CDR1 MGHRA, CDR2 YSYEKL. The CDR3 is 16 residues long. Trimming took off 4 bases at V and 1 base at J, with 16 bases between the two ends. In DNA form, the CDR3 reads TGCGCCAGCAGCCTTGCCGGGGGGTCCGGGAACACTGAAGCTTTCTTT. It is translated as CASSLAGGSGNTEAFF.

The chain joins TRBV30 to TRBJ1-2; no clear D gene. There are 11 residues in the CDR3. The germline V gene has CDR1 GTSNPN and CDR2 SVGIG (reference sequence). V was cut by 4 bases and J by 7 bases, with 10 bases left in between. CDR3 sequence reads: CAWTVSPGYTF. CDR3 nucleotides: TGTGCCTGGACCGTTTCTCCTGGCTACACCTTC.

As for this clone: This may be a read error: a much more frequent sequence differs by one nucleotide. V usage is TRBV28 and J usage is TRBJ1-1, with 7 bases identical to TRBD1. J was trimmed by 0 bases and V by 6 bases; bases with no gene match: 1. Germline V gene sequence: CDR1 MDHEN, CDR2 SYDVKM. This CDR3 is built from 13 residues. The CDR3 is CASRGQLNTEAFF. As DNA, the CDR3 is TGTGCCAGCAGGGGACAGCTGAACACTGAAGCTTTCTTT.

The chain carries TRBV6-1 and TRBJ1-1, with D possibly matching TRBD1 (5 bases). Germline CDR1 and CDR2: MNHNS and SASEGT. V lost 3 bases and J lost 2, with 13 bases in between. The CDR3 totals 15 residues. CDR3 coding DNA: TGTGCCAGCAGTGATCAGCCAGGGACTAACACTGAAGCTTTCTTT. It specifies CASSDQPGTNTEAFF.

The chain employs TRBV9 and TRBJ1-1; D not certain. The V gene lost 0 bases and the J gene lost 2 bases, with 8 bases spanning the gap. The CDR3 runs 14 residues. Germline V gives CDR1 SGDLS, CDR2 YYNGEE. The CDR3 spells CASSVGGFNTEAFF. The CDR3, as DNA: TGTGCCAGCAGCGTAGGAGGGTTTAACACTGAAGCTTTCTTT.

The CDR3 spells CASSLRLAGLTDTQYF. CDR3 in DNA: TGCGCCAGCAGCTTGAGACTAGCGGGCCTCACAGATACGCAGTATTTT. The genes are TRBV5-1 and TRBJ2-3, with TRBD2 identical over 10 bases. J was trimmed by 2 bases and V by 1 base; bases with no gene match: 4. The germline CDR1 and CDR2 sequences are SGHRS and YFSETQ. CDR3 length: 16 residues.

The chain combines TRBV7-9 with TRBJ2-7, with 9 bases lining up with TRBD2. The V and J ends lost 3 bases and 5 bases, in that order; junction bases with no gene match: 8. CDR3 size: 15 residues. CDR1 is SEHNR and CDR2 is FQNEAQ in the germline V gene (reference sequence). The CDR3 region has the DNA TGTGCCAGCAGCTTGCTAGCGGGGAGTCTCCACGAGCAGTACTTC. The encoded protein is CASSLLAGSLHEQYF.

The V and J genes are TRBV27 and TRBJ1-2; D is perhaps TRBD1 (6 bases). The V end lost 3 bases, the J end lost 1 base, and 18 bases lay between the germline ends. Germline assignment: CDR1 MNHEY and CDR2 SMNVEV (reference sequence). The CDR3 sequence is 17 residues long. CDR3 region: CASSFLGQPRDNYGYTF. The CDR3 nucleotides read TGTGCCAGCAGTTTTCTCGGACAGCCCCGAGATAACTATGGCTACACCTTC.

The CDR3 here is CASSYRESNYGYTF. The CDR3 DNA follows: TGTGCCAGCAGCTACAGGGAGTCTAACTATGGCTACACCTTC. The chain is built from TRBV7-9 and TRBJ1-2, with a weak D call TRBD1 (6 bases). Germline CDR1 and CDR2: SEHNR and FQNEAQ (reference sequence). The CDR3 loop spans 14 amino acids. The V end lost 4 bases, the J end lost 0 bases, and 9 bases lay between the germline ends. The complete variable domain, with remaining parts taken from reference TRBV7-9 and TRBJ1-2, reads DTGVSQNPRHKITKRGQNVTFRCDPISEHNRLYWYRQTLGQGPEFLTYFQNEAQLEKSRLLSDRFSAERPKGSFSTLEIQRTEQGDSAMYLCASSYRESNYGYTFGSGTRLTVV.

The chain carries TRBV9 and TRBJ1-2; weak D call: TRBD1 (5 bases). V was cut by 2 bases and J by 6 bases, with 8 bases left in between. Germline values: CDR1 SGDLS, CDR2 YYNGEE. The CDR3 is 12 amino acids. The CDR3 sequence is CASSVPRDGYTF. CDR3 nucleotide sequence: TGTGCCAGCAGCGTTCCCAGGGATGGCTACACCTTC.

The chain employs TRBV15 and TRBJ2-6; D is perhaps TRBD2 (6 bases). Germline lookup yields CDR1 LNHNV and CDR2 YYDKDF (reference sequence). This CDR3 contains 17 residues. Trimming removed 6 bases from V and 1 base from J, with 16 bases in between. In DNA, the CDR3 is TGTGCCACCAGACGGCCGGGGGTGTCATCTGGGGCCAACGTCCTGACTTTC. Its protein is CATRRPGVSSGANVLTF.

This clone was recorded once. This chain links TRBV5-6 with TRBJ2-6; D ambiguous. V dropped 1 base and J dropped 3 bases, with 8 bases sitting between them. CDR3 length equals 15 residues. Germline loops: CDR1 SGHDT, CDR2 YYEEEE. CDR3 sequence reads: CASSLYSLGANVLTF. CDR3 sequence (DNA): TGTGCCAGCAGCTTGTACAGCCTTGGGGCCAACGTCCTGACTTTC.

The chain recombines TRBV2 with TRBJ2-7; maybe TRBD2 (5 bases). The V gene's germline CDR1 is SNHLY and CDR2 FYNNEI. V lost 3 bases and J 5 bases, leaving 17 bases between the germline ends. This CDR3 is built from 15 residues. The CDR3 DNA sequence: TGTGCCAGCAGTGATTCGGGGATAGACGTTGACGAGCAGTACTTC. Translated: CASSDSGIDVDEQYF.

The chain couples TRBV7-4 to TRBJ2-7; 9 nucleotides align to TRBD1. V lost 4 bases, J lost 4 bases, and 11 bases stayed unmatched. The germline V gene encodes CDR1 SGHVT and CDR2 SQSDAQ. CDR3 length: 16 amino acids. CDR3 in amino acids: CASSWDRALFWYEQYF. CDR3 coding DNA: TGTGCCAGCAGCTGGGACAGGGCCCTATTTTGGTACGAGCAGTACTTC.

V is TRBV27 and J is TRBJ1-5, with D possibly TRBD1 on 6 matching bases. This CDR3 is built from 15 residues. V was trimmed by 5 bases and J by 2 bases, leaving 13 bases between them. Germline V gene sequence: CDR1 MNHEY, CDR2 SMNVEV (reference sequence). The CDR3 DNA reads as TGTGCCAGCAGTCAATCACAGGGAGGCAATCAGCCCCAGCATTTT. It codes for CASSQSQGGNQPQHF.

The V call is TRBV9, the J call TRBJ2-1; 7 nucleotides agree with TRBD2. CDR3 length: 16 residues. The J segment lost 5 bases and the V segment lost 0 bases, leaving 8 bases of the junction unmatched. Per germline, CDR1 SGDLS and CDR2 YYNGEE. The CDR3 here is CASSVVAQRDNNEQFF. DNA of the CDR3: TGTGCCAGCAGCGTAGTCGCCCAGCGGGATAACAATGAGCAGTTCTTC.

V is TRBV5-4 and J is TRBJ2-1; 11 bases are a match to TRBD2. The trim removed 2 bases at V and 6 bases at J, leaving 4 bases unmatched. Germline loops: CDR1 SGHNT, CDR2 YYREEE (reference sequence). The CDR3 runs to 15 residues. CDR3 sequence: CASSFSGRGVNEQFF. As DNA, the CDR3 is TGTGCCAGCAGCTTTAGCGGGAGGGGTGTCAATGAGCAGTTCTTC.